This is a list of T cell receptor beta chains from one sample in a study of OX40 agonist ivuxolimab in advanced cancers. Using immunoSEQ multiplex PCR, the repertoire was profiled, and TCRdb retains in-frame clones only, with some absent. The repertoire includes tens of thousands of clones, 85% of them detected once, and 15% to 20% sits in the top ten. This specimen was CD4+ or CD8+ T cells sorted from blood, taken in a trial of the OX40 agonist ivuxolimab. These receptors originate from an adult with an advanced solid tumor such as melanoma, head and neck, liver or kidney cancer. Both conserved end residues are part of each CDR3. The order of the fields is D gene, clone size, V gene, J gene, CDR3 protein, CDR3 DNA. The D gene is left open where the match is weak. Not all rows give a size; the values are once, few, many and, for expanded clones, a class.

-	-	TRBV18	TRBJ1-5	CASSPGGSNSNQPQHF	TGTGCCAGCTCACCGGGGGGAAGTAATAGCAATCAGCCCCAGCATTTT
TRBD2	-	TRBV18	TRBJ2-1	CASSPAGTSGMDEQFF	TGTGCCAGCTCACCAGCCGGGACTAGCGGGATGGATGAGCAGTTCTTC
TRBD2	-	TRBV2	TRBJ2-7	CASRRQAGGAWDEQYF	TGTGCCAGCCGGCGACAGGCGGGGGGCGCTTGGGACGAGCAGTACTTC
TRBD1	-	TRBV6-6	TRBJ2-1	CASSTITGGAYNEQFF	TGTGCCAGCAGCACCATCACAGGGGGCGCCTACAATGAGCAGTTCTTC
TRBD2	-	TRBV5-6	TRBJ2-7	CASSALTSGREGEQYF	TGTGCCAGCAGCGCCCTGACTAGCGGGAGGGAGGGCGAGCAGTACTTC
TRBD2	-	TRBV5-4	TRBJ2-5	CARGREGGYQETQYF	TGTGCCAGAGGGAGAGAGGGAGGGTACCAAGAGACCCAGTACTTC
-	-	TRBV2	TRBJ2-5	CASKGESWETQYF	TGTGCCAGCAAGGGGGAATCTTGGGAGACCCAGTACTTC
-	few	TRBV19	TRBJ1-2	CASSRTEEGYTF	TGTGCCAGTAGTCGGACGGAGGAAGGCTACACCTTC
-	-	TRBV4-1	TRBJ2-7	CASSQGGLPYEQYF	TGCGCCAGCAGCCAAGGGGGACTCCCCTACGAGCAGTACTTC
TRBD2	-	TRBV9	TRBJ2-2	CASSVGGGLNTGELFF	TGTGCCAGCAGCGTGGGGGGAGGGCTAAACACCGGGGAGCTGTTTTTT
-	-	TRBV19	TRBJ2-7	CASSIALSKGESYEQYF	TGTGCCAGTAGTATAGCCCTTTCTAAGGGGGAGTCCTACGAGCAGTACTTC
-	-	TRBV7-2	TRBJ2-1	CASRLLGPTSEQFF	TGTGCCAGCAGACTGTTGGGCCCTACTAGTGAGCAGTTCTTC
TRBD1	-	TRBV29-1	TRBJ2-7	CSVGQGIGYEQYF	TGCAGCGTTGGACAGGGGATAGGCTACGAGCAGTACTTC
-	-	TRBV15	TRBJ2-7	CATSRDRRGASYEQYF	TGTGCCACCAGCAGAGATCGGAGAGGGGCCTCCTACGAGCAGTACTTC
-	-	TRBV28	TRBJ2-2	CASSWVGRELFF	TGTGCCAGCAGTTGGGTTGGGCGGGAGCTGTTTTTT
TRBD1	-	TRBV2	TRBJ2-1	CASMGTAPYNEQFF	TGTGCCAGCATGGGGACAGCCCCCTACAATGAGCAGTTCTTC
TRBD2	once	TRBV5-4	TRBJ2-5	CASSTPSGKETQYF	TGTGCCAGCAGCACTCCAAGCGGGAAGGAGACCCAGTACTTC
-	few	TRBV19	TRBJ1-4	CASSTVRSANEKLFF	TGTGCCAGTAGCACCGTACGATCAGCTAATGAAAAACTGTTTTTT
-	once	TRBV5-1	TRBJ2-5	CASSLDGVAQETQYF	TGCGCCAGCAGCTTGGATGGGGTAGCACAGGAGACCCAGTACTTC
TRBD2	-	TRBV5-6	TRBJ2-7	CASSLLGEGDEQYF	TGTGCCAGCAGCTTGTTGGGGGAGGGAGACGAGCAGTACTTC
TRBD2	once	TRBV7-2	TRBJ2-3	CASSLAGGERAQYF	TGTGCCAGCAGTCTAGCGGGAGGGGAAAGGGCGCAGTATTTT
-	-	TRBV4-2	TRBJ1-1	CASSLVRGTEAFF	TGTGCCAGCAGCTTGGTGAGAGGCACTGAAGCTTTCTTT
-	-	TRBV5-4	TRBJ2-2	CASSLGLTNTGELFF	TGTGCCAGCAGCTTGGGACTTACGAACACCGGGGAGCTGTTTTTT
-	-	TRBV7-2	TRBJ2-1	CASRPGVEQFF	TGTGCCAGCAGGCCGGGGGTTGAGCAGTTCTTC
TRBD1	-	TRBV2	TRBJ1-5	CASSPQGGGQPQHF	TGTGCCAGCAGTCCCCAAGGGGGCGGTCAGCCCCAGCATTTT
TRBD1	-	TRBV27	TRBJ2-2	CASSFKQGRTGELFF	TGTGCCAGCAGTTTTAAACAGGGGAGAACCGGGGAGCTGTTTTTT
-	-	TRBV9	TRBJ2-7	CASSPVSGVAKYEQYF	TGTGCCAGCAGCCCGGTCAGTGGGGTAGCTAAGTACGAGCAGTACTTC
-	-	TRBV12-2	TRBJ2-4	CASRFPIKPLSSGLAKNIQYF	TGTGCAAGTCGCTTCCCCATCAAACCCCTCTCTAGCGGTTTAGCCAAAAACATTCAGTACTTC
TRBD1	-	TRBV28	TRBJ2-7	CASSPLGQGAHEQYF	TGTGCCAGCAGTCCGTTGGGACAGGGGGCCCACGAGCAGTACTTC
TRBD1	-	TRBV4-1	TRBJ2-7	CASSPTGQGVSYEQYF	TGCGCCAGCAGCCCTACGGGACAGGGGGTCTCCTACGAGCAGTACTTC
-	-	TRBV18	TRBJ2-7	CASSPPTTVYEQYF	TGTGCCAGCTCACCACCGACGACAGTTTACGAGCAGTACTTC
-	once	TRBV5-1	TRBJ2-3	CASSLAGVDTQYF	TGCGCCAGCAGCTTGGCAGGGGTTGATACGCAGTATTTT
TRBD2	-	TRBV7-2	TRBJ2-3	CASSLGLAGAGDTQYF	TGTGCCAGCAGCTTAGGGCTAGCGGGAGCGGGAGATACGCAGTATTTT
-	-	TRBV6-1	TRBJ1-6	CASSETWVDSPLHF	TGTGCCAGCAGTGAAACCTGGGTGGATTCACCCCTCCACTTT
TRBD1	-	TRBV19	TRBJ1-5	CASSEGGRNQPQHF	TGTGCCAGTAGTGAAGGGGGCCGCAATCAGCCCCAGCATTTT
TRBD2	-	TRBV19	TRBJ2-1	CASRPRTSGRYDEQFF	TGTGCCAGTAGACCCCGGACTAGCGGGAGATACGATGAGCAGTTCTTC
-	-	TRBV10-1	TRBJ2-3	CASSEGSRGGTDTQYF	TGCGCCAGCAGTGAGGGGAGTCGAGGTGGCACAGATACGCAGTATTTT
TRBD2	-	TRBV7-9	TRBJ2-7	CASSSAPGLAGDEQYF	TGTGCCAGCAGCTCGGCTCCGGGACTAGCGGGAGACGAGCAGTACTTC
TRBD1	-	TRBV5-6	TRBJ1-5	CASSAGTGDNQPQHF	TGTGCCAGCAGCGCCGGGACAGGCGACAATCAGCCCCAGCATTTT
-	few	TRBV14	TRBJ2-5	CASSQDHAWRETQYF	TGTGCCAGCAGCCAGGATCACGCCTGGCGAGAGACCCAGTACTTC
-	-	TRBV15	TRBJ2-3	CATSSRGDPYTDTQYF	TGTGCCACCAGCAGCCGCGGGGACCCTTACACAGATACGCAGTATTTT
-	-	TRBV6-5	TRBJ1-5	CASSQGGGNQPQHF	TGTGCCAGCAGCCAGGGTGGGGGCAACCAGCCCCAGCATTTT
-	-	TRBV5-1	TRBJ1-1	CASGLLLMNTEAFF	TGCGCCAGCGGGCTATTACTCATGAACACTGAAGCTTTCTTT
-	-	TRBV2	TRBJ2-3	CASTLEGTPSTDTQYF	TGTGCCAGCACCCTAGAGGGGACTCCTAGCACAGATACGCAGTATTTT
TRBD1	-	TRBV18	TRBJ2-5	CASSRDSNQETQYF	TGTGCCAGCTCCCGGGACAGCAACCAAGAGACCCAGTACTTC
-	-	TRBV14	TRBJ1-1	CASSASNFLAFF	TGTGCCAGCAGCGCCAGCAACTTTCTGGCTTTCTTT
-	-	TRBV6-1	TRBJ1-6	CASSETRDTNSPLHF	TGTGCCAGCAGTGAAACCCGGGACACTAATTCACCCCTCCACTTT
-	-	TRBV29-1	TRBJ2-3	CSVEDPLGSTDTQYF	TGCAGCGTTGAAGATCCGCTGGGAAGCACAGATACGCAGTATTTT
-	-	TRBV4-2	TRBJ2-5	CASSPSMRQETQYF	TGTGCCAGCAGCCCCAGTATGCGGCAGGAGACCCAGTACTTC
-	-	TRBV10-1	TRBJ2-1	CASSLANEQFF	TGCGCCAGCAGTCTAGCGAATGAGCAGTTCTTC
-	-	TRBV6-1	TRBJ1-3	CASSASGFRYDSGNTIYF	TGTGCCAGCAGTGCTTCCGGGTTTCGCTACGACTCTGGAAACACCATATATTTT